The 10 T cell receptor beta chains in this list originate from one sample, sequenced in a study of tumor and adjacent non-tumor tissue in lung cancer. TCRbeta libraries were built with three rounds of nested PCR, modified from ARM-PCR. In TCRdb, the multiplex PCR reads were re-called with MiXCR into one record per CDR3 protein. Of 60,000 to 90,000 distinct CDR3 sequences listed, roughly 73% are singletons. No cell sorting was done before RNA was extracted from the tissue. What was sequenced was lung tumor tissue. These receptors were collected from a woman between 50 and 59 years old with non-small cell lung cancer.

With regard to this clonotype: One end of the junction fails to match germline, which may point to a read error. V and J are TRBV7-9 and TRBJ2-7; possible D gene TRBD2, 7 bases. CDR3 size: 15 residues. Germline V gene lookup returns CDR1 SEHNR and CDR2 FQNEAQ (reference sequence). For the CDR3, the DNA is TGTGCCAGCAGCTTCGGGGGGCAGAGGTCCTACGAACAGTACTTC. It yields the protein CASSFGGQRSYEQYF.

This clonotype came up once. Given the absence of the conserved phenylalanine or tryptophan at the CDR3 end, a read error is likely. This chain uses TRBV6-5 with TRBJ1-5; D not resolved. Trimming shortened V by 2 bases and J by 2 bases, and 7 bases separated the two germline ends. The germline V gene encodes CDR1 MNHEY and CDR2 SVGAGI. The CDR3 loop spans 14 amino acids. For the CDR3, the DNA is TGTGCCAGCAGTTACAACATAGGCAATCAGCCCCAGCATATT. Translating it yields CASSYNIGNQPQHI.

Comment on this clonotype: One end of the junction is discordant with germline, which a read error may explain. V is TRBV7-2 and J is TRBJ1-5; 7 bases are a match to TRBD1. Germline V lookup: CDR1 SGHTA, CDR2 FQGNSA. The CDR3 spans 15 residues. The DNA for the CDR3 is TGTGCCAGCAGCGTAGACAGGGCCAGCAATCAGCTCCAGCATTTT. Translation: CASSVDRASNQLQHF.

This clonotype was recorded only once. An end of the junction differs from the germline gene, which may be a read error. The V call is TRBV12-3 or TRBV12-4, the J call TRBJ1-6, with TRBD1 matching over 8 bases. The CDR3 length is 14 residues. This CDR3 reads CASNLSGGRSSLHF. The CDR3 coding sequence is TGTGCCAGCAATTTATCAGGGGGCAGATCATCCCTCCACTTT.

This clonotype was recorded once. The rearrangement links TRBV6-5 to TRBJ2-3, with TRBD2 as a possible D gene (6 bases). V was shortened by 1 base and J by 12 bases, with 17 bases between the two germline ends. The CDR3 spans 14 residues. CDR1 MNHEY and CDR2 SVGAGI come from the germline V gene. CDR3 residues: CASSYWGEREEQYF. CDR3 DNA: TGTGCCAGCAGTTACTGGGGGGAGAGGGAGGAACAGTATTTT.

A note on this clonotype: Germline and junction disagree at one end, which may indicate a read error. CDR3 residues: CAIRPRTSGITGELLF. DNA of the CDR3: TGTGCCATCAGGCCCCGGACTAGCGGGATCACCGGGGAGCTGTTATTT. V and J are TRBV10-3 and TRBJ2-2; 12 nucleotides align to TRBD2. Germline CDR1 ENHRY, CDR2 SYGVKD. This CDR3 contains 16 residues.

On this clonotype: Germline and junction disagree at one end, which may indicate a read error. The chain carries TRBV4-2 and TRBJ2-3; 10 bases align to TRBD1. The CDR3 is made up of 16 amino acids. Germline V lookup: CDR1 LGHNA, CDR2 YNFKEQ. The CDR3 DNA reads TGTGCGAGCAGACAAGCGGGACAGGGGAAAGGAGATACGCAGTATTTT. As protein: CASRQAGQGKGDTQYF.

Comment on this clonotype: The CDR3 does not close with the conserved phenylalanine or tryptophan, likely indicating a read error. J is TRBJ2-3 and V is TRBV12-3 or TRBV12-4; a possible D gene is TRBD1 (5 bases). There are 18 residues in the CDR3. V gave up 10 bases and J gave up 2 bases, with 28 bases separating them. This CDR3 reads CANRLYQGTANPTDTQYL. The CDR3 DNA reads TGTGCCAACAGACTCTACCAGGGAACAGCGAACCCCACAGATACGCAGTATCTT.

Concerning this clonotype: An end of the junction does not agree with germline; a read error may underlie this. The V and J genes are TRBV6-1 and TRBJ2-1, with D possibly TRBD2 on 7 matching bases. CDR3 length: 16 residues. Germline V gene sequence: CDR1 MNHNS, CDR2 SASEGT. CDR3 DNA sequence: TGTGCCCGCAGTGAACTGGGGGGGGGCACCTACAATGAACAGTTCTTC. Amino acid sequence: CARSELGGGTYNEQFF.

This clonotype was observed a few times. The chain employs TRBV7-3 and TRBJ1-5; 7 bases map to TRBD1. The J segment lost 7 bases and the V segment lost 0 bases, leaving 0 bases of the junction unmatched. This CDR3 contains 13 residues. Germline V lookup: CDR1 SGHTA, CDR2 FQGTGA. Written as DNA, the CDR3 is TGTGCCAGCAGCTTAACACAGGGGCAGCCCCAGCATTTT. Protein product: CASSLTQGQPQHF.